This passage covers 29 T cell receptor beta chains from one sample sequenced in a study of early T cells in non-severe SARS-CoV-2 infection. One entry per CDR3 protein results from TCRdb running MiXCR on the 5' RACE reads. The data hold about 100,000 distinct CDR3 sequences, with 13% observed a single time. The sequenced material came from whole blood. The receptors were gathered from an adult who was a healthcare worker with PCR-confirmed SARS-CoV-2 infection or an uninfected control (not recorded which).

This clonotype was counted between two and nine times. The CDR3 loop reads CASSPSSGTSFVGELFF. DNA for the CDR3: TGTGCCAGCAGTCCATCTTCCGGGACATCGTTTGTGGGGGAGCTGTTTTTT. The gene calls are TRBV28 and TRBJ2-2, with a tentative D call TRBD1 (6 bases). This CDR3 has 17 amino acids. V lost 5 bases, J lost 8 bases, and 24 bases lay in between. Germline V gives CDR1 MDHEN, CDR2 SYDVKM.

In this sample, this clonotype turned up many times. The chain links TRBV4-3 to TRBJ1-2; D gene uncertain. The germline gives CDR1 LGHNA, CDR2 YSLEER. The CDR3 length is 15 residues. V dropped 0 bases and J dropped 7 bases, with 15 bases sitting between them. CDR3 residues: CASSQDTGRRFGYTF. The CDR3 DNA follows: TGCGCCAGCAGCCAAGATACCGGCAGGCGATTTGGCTACACCTTC.

The chain employs TRBV28 and TRBJ1-6, with a tentative D call TRBD1 (5 bases). Trimming shortened V by 7 bases and J by 9 bases, and 19 bases separated the two germline ends. Germline V lookup: CDR1 MDHEN, CDR2 SYDVKM. There are 15 residues in the CDR3. For the CDR3, the DNA is TGTGCCAGCATTGATCGGGGGATATGGGGTTCACCCCTCCACTTT. Its translation is CASIDRGIWGSPLHF.

V usage is TRBV4-1 and J usage is TRBJ2-3; D is possibly TRBD1 (5 bases). The germline V gene encodes CDR1 MGHRA and CDR2 YSYEKL. There are 14 residues in the CDR3. Trimming stripped 1 base from V and 2 bases from J, with 7 bases between. CDR3 coding DNA: TGCGCCAGCAGCCAAGGGGGCCCCACAGATACGCAGTATTTT. Translated, it gives CASSQGGPTDTQYF.

The chain couples TRBV29-1 to TRBJ1-3; no clear D gene. Trimming pared 2 bases from V and 6 bases from J, leaving 11 bases between. CDR3 length equals 13 residues. The germline V gene has CDR1 SQVTM and CDR2 ANQGSEA. This chain's CDR3 is CSVEKGTENTIYF. DNA of the CDR3: TGCAGCGTTGAAAAGGGTACTGAAAACACCATATATTTT.

This clonotype was seen ten or more times. This chain uses TRBV27 with TRBJ1-6; tentatively, D is TRBD1 (5 bases). This CDR3 spans 18 amino acids. The V and J ends lost 4 bases and 8 bases respectively, with 24 bases between them. In germline, CDR1 is MNHEY, CDR2 SMNVEV (reference sequence). The CDR3 DNA reads as TGTGCCAGCAGTTCCCCTGGGCTTGGTTGGGGGGTAGATTCACCCCTCCACTTT. Translated: CASSSPGLGWGVDSPLHF.

The chain carries TRBV2 and TRBJ2-6; 7 bases line up with TRBD1. Per germline, CDR1 SNHLY and CDR2 FYNNEI. V gave up 3 bases and J gave up 0 bases; unmatched junction bases: 5. This CDR3 comprises 17 residues. CDR3 loop: CASSETGTLSGANVLTF. The CDR3 bases are TGTGCCAGCAGTGAGACAGGGACGCTCTCTGGGGCCAACGTCCTGACTTTC.

A remark on this clonotype: A junction end diverges from the germline sequence, so it may reflect a read error. The rearrangement links TRBV7-6 to TRBJ2-3; tentative D call: TRBD2 (6 bases). Germline CDR1 and CDR2: SGHVS and FNYEAQ. CDR3 size: 17 residues. The CDR3 is CVSSYLPRTKSTDTQYF. DNA of the CDR3: TGTGTCAGCAGCTACCTACCGCGGACTAAAAGCACAGATACGCAGTATTTT.

V usage is TRBV11-2 and J usage is TRBJ2-3; unclear D gene. The germline V and J ends were trimmed by 0 bases and 1 base, with 5 bases remaining between them. This CDR3 comprises 14 residues. Per the germline V gene, CDR1 is SGHAT and CDR2 is FQNNGV. The CDR3 nucleotides are TGTGCCAGCAGCTTAGATAAAGGCACAGATACGCAGTATTTT. This gives the protein CASSLDKGTDTQYF.

The chain is built from TRBV28 and TRBJ1-5; possible D gene TRBD1, 5 bases. Between the trimmed V and J ends, which lost 8 bases and 5 bases, there was a span of 7 bases. Per germline, CDR1 MDHEN and CDR2 SYDVKM. There are 11 residues in the CDR3. This chain's CDR3 is CASGGYQPQHF. CDR3 DNA: TGTGCCAGCGGGGGTTATCAGCCCCAGCATTTT.

To note about this clonotype: The final CDR3 position lacks the conserved phenylalanine or tryptophan, pointing to a likely read error. The rearrangement joins TRBV7-2 to TRBJ2-3, with D perhaps TRBD2 (5 bases). CDR3 length equals 15 residues. Germline V gene sequence: CDR1 SGHTA, CDR2 FQGNSA. The V end was cut by 3 bases, the J end by 2 bases, with 12 bases between. CDR3 DNA sequence: TGTGCCAGCAGCTTGCAGAGGGCGCCCACAGATACGCAGTATTTA. It yields the protein CASSLQRAPTDTQYL.

The chain carries TRBV29-1 and TRBJ1-1, with TRBD1 matching over 8 bases. V dropped 4 bases and J dropped 6; count of bases not matched to a gene: 16. Germline V gene lookup returns CDR1 SQVTM and CDR2 ANQGSEA. The length of the CDR3 is 16 residues. The CDR3 bases are TGCAGCGTTGGCCGAGGGCAGGGGGCTTTTTCCGCTGAAGCTTTCTTT. Its translation is CSVGRGQGAFSAEAFF.

At least ten counts were recorded for this clonotype. The chain employs TRBV11-3 and TRBJ2-2; 8 bases line up with TRBD1. The CDR3 length is 16 residues. Germline trimming cut 4 bases from V and 4 bases from J; bases unmatched to any gene: 8. Per germline, CDR1 SGHNT and CDR2 YENEEA. CDR3: CASSSGQAGFTGELFF. The CDR3 nucleotides read TGTGCCAGCAGCTCGGGACAGGCGGGATTCACCGGGGAGCTGTTTTTT.

The rearrangement joins TRBV5-6 to TRBJ2-1; a weak D match, TRBD1 (5 bases). Germline V gene sequence: CDR1 SGHDT, CDR2 YYEEEE. The CDR3 is 11 residues long. With 1 base removed from V and 15 bases from J, the gap between germline ends came to 11 bases. CDR3 DNA: TGTGCCAGCAGCTTGAGGGGTGTTCGGTTCTTC. It codes for CASSLRGVRFF.

J is TRBJ2-5 and V is TRBV2; D is unresolved. The V end lost 4 bases, the J end lost 5 bases, and 11 bases lay between the germline ends. CDR1 and CDR2 from the germline V gene are SNHLY and FYNNEI. The CDR3 consists of 13 residues. The CDR3 sequence is CASSGVGIETQYF. CDR3 DNA sequence: TGTGCCAGCAGTGGTGTGGGGATCGAGACCCAGTACTTC.

Notes on this clonotype: With a much larger clone just one base away, this may be a read error. The V and J genes are TRBV5-4 and TRBJ2-2, with D perhaps TRBD1 or TRBD2 (6 bases each). Trimming cost V 1 base and J 4 bases, with 14 bases left between them. This CDR3 contains 16 residues. Germline V gene sequence: CDR1 SGHNT, CDR2 YYREEE (reference sequence). CDR3 amino acids: CASSLRWGAGTGELFF. In nucleotides, the CDR3 is TGTGCCAGCAGCTTGCGGTGGGGGGCGGGCACCGGGGAGCTGTTTTTT.

The chain recombines TRBV12-3 or TRBV12-4 with TRBJ2-2, with 8 bases fitting TRBD2. Trimming at V came to 7 bases and at J to 4 bases, leaving 11 bases not matched to a gene. The CDR3 has 16 residues. CDR3 region: CASTRVTGGLTGELFF. Here the CDR3 DNA reads TGTGCCAGCACCCGGGTGACGGGGGGGCTCACCGGGGAGCTGTTTTTT.

The sample holds a few counts of this clonotype. This chain links TRBV12-3 or TRBV12-4 with TRBJ1-1; no reliable D call. Trimming shortened V by 1 base and J by 4 bases, and 10 bases separated the two germline ends. The CDR3 is 14 residues long. CDR3 DNA sequence: TGTGCCAGCAGTTTAGGGATCTGGGGCACTGAAGCTTTCTTT. Its translation: CASSLGIWGTEAFF.

This clonotype came up a few times. V gene TRBV20-1 combines with J gene TRBJ2-1; maybe TRBD2 (6 bases). Trimming removed 5 bases from V and 2 bases from J, with 16 bases in between. Germline lookup yields CDR1 DFQATT and CDR2 SNEGSKA (reference sequence). The CDR3 totals 15 residues. CDR3 nucleotides: TGCAGTGCTCGCAGTACCGGGGGACCCTACAATGAGCAGTTCTTC. Protein sequence: CSARSTGGPYNEQFF.

This clonotype was counted a few times. The CDR3 spells CASSLSGDLSPLHF. CDR3 bases: TGTGCCAGCAGTTTATCGGGGGACCTGTCACCCCTCCACTTT. The V and J genes are TRBV12-3 or TRBV12-4 and TRBJ1-6, with a tentative D call TRBD1 (5 bases). There are 14 residues in the CDR3. V was clipped by 2 bases and J by 10 bases, with 12 bases between them.

This chain joins TRBV2 and TRBJ1-2; D ambiguous. Trimming cost V 2 bases and J 1 base, with 5 bases left between them. This CDR3 has 13 residues. Germline-derived CDR1 and CDR2 are SNHLY and FYNNEI. DNA for the CDR3: TGTGCCAGCAGTGAATCAGTTAACTATGGCTACACCTTC. Translated: CASSESVNYGYTF.

The gene calls are TRBV27 and TRBJ2-7; weak D call: TRBD1 (5 bases). CDR1 and CDR2 (germline): MNHEY, SMNVEV (reference sequence). The V and J ends lost 5 bases and 1 base respectively, with 12 bases between them. The CDR3 is made up of 14 amino acids. The CDR3 region is CASSLKGHSYEQYF. As DNA, the CDR3 is TGTGCCAGCAGTCTTAAGGGGCATTCCTACGAGCAGTACTTC.

This clonotype was seen repeatedly, ten times or more. The chain links TRBV20-1 to TRBJ2-2; D call uncertain. The length of the CDR3 is 15 residues. CDR1 is DFQATT and CDR2 is SNEGSKA in the germline V gene (reference sequence). The germline V and J ends were trimmed by 6 bases and 4 bases, with 18 bases remaining between them. Here the CDR3 DNA reads TGCAGTGCCCCAGCCCCGGGTCTCGCCACCGGGGAGCTGTTTTTT. Residues: CSAPAPGLATGELFF.

Ten or more counts support this clonotype. V gene TRBV5-1 combines with J gene TRBJ2-2, with TRBD2 matching over 8 bases. V was clipped by 4 bases and J by 1 base; unmatched bases: 9. The CDR3 runs to 17 residues. Looked up from germline, CDR1 is SGHRS and CDR2 is YFSETQ. The CDR3 coding sequence is TGCGCCAGCAGCCGATCCCTCAGCGGGGGGAACACCGGGGAGCTGTTTTTT. Translating gives CASSRSLSGGNTGELFF. The full variable domain, its missing parts supplied by reference TRBV5-1 and TRBJ2-2, is KAGVTQTPRYLIKTRGQQVTLSCSPISGHRSVSWYQQTPGQGLQFLFEYFSETQRNKGNFPGRFSGRQFSNSRSEMNVSTLELGDSALYLCASSRSLSGGNTGELFFGEGSRLTVL.

This clonotype was counted many times. V usage is TRBV4-1 and J usage is TRBJ2-7, with D tentatively TRBD2 (5 bases). Germline assignment: CDR1 MGHRA and CDR2 YSYEKL. This CDR3 is built from 16 residues. The V end was cut by 3 bases, the J end by 4 bases, with 19 bases between. The CDR3 here is CASSQPGVTNFYEQYF. Here the CDR3 DNA reads TGCGCCAGCAGCCAGCCCGGGGTGACGAATTTTTACGAGCAGTACTTC.

This clonotype came up a few times. The genes are TRBV29-1 and TRBJ1-1; 8 bases are shared with TRBD1. Trimming at V came to 6 bases and at J to 0 bases, leaving 6 bases not matched to a gene. The CDR3 has 14 residues. Germline V gene sequence: CDR1 SQVTM, CDR2 ANQGSEA. The DNA for the CDR3 is TGCAGCGTAAGGACAGGGACGATGAACACTGAAGCTTTCTTT. This translates into CSVRTGTMNTEAFF.

This clonotype was observed many times. The chain carries TRBV11-2 and TRBJ2-7; D unclear. Germline V gene data show CDR1 as SGHAT and CDR2 as FQNNGV. This CDR3 is built from 13 residues. V was cut by 0 bases and J by 2 bases, with 5 bases left in between. CDR3 bases: TGTGCCAGCAGCTTAGAGGGCCCCTACGAGCAGTACTTC. This encodes CASSLEGPYEQYF.

This clonotype was detected ten times or more. The chain has TRBV9 and TRBJ2-7; D remains ambiguous. The CDR3 is made up of 15 amino acids. V lost 3 bases, J lost 0 bases, and 13 bases lay in between. The germline CDR1 and CDR2 sequences are SGDLS and YYNGEE. CDR3: CASSEQALSSYEQYF. The CDR3 nucleotides read TGTGCCAGCAGCGAACAAGCCCTGAGCTCCTACGAGCAGTACTTC.

The V call is TRBV20-1, the J call TRBJ1-1; no firm D call. Germline CDR1 is DFQATT and CDR2 is SNEGSKA (reference sequence). The V gene lost 0 bases and the J gene lost 2 bases, with 13 bases spanning the gap. The CDR3 is made up of 15 amino acids. The CDR3 DNA follows: TGCAGTGCTAGAGATCGCGCTCGGGGAAACACTGAAGCTTTCTTT. This translates into CSARDRARGNTEAFF.